This T cell receptor beta chain emerged from a study of T-cell reconstitution after alpha-beta-depleted transplantation in children. Germline-derived CDR1 and CDR2 are SEHNR and FQNEAQ (reference sequence). Trimming pared 5 bases from V and 3 bases from J, leaving 23 bases between. The CDR3 runs 17 residues. Unique molecular identifiers were used in preparing the TCRbeta library. TCRdb used MiXCR to reprocess the PCR reads, holding one entry per CDR3 protein. The table shows 350,000 to 400,000 distinct CDR3 sequences, with around 21% occurring only once. This clonotype was detected only a few times. The clonotype was recovered from a human donor who donated a stem cell graft to a child with acute myeloid leukemia. Specimen: PBMCs from the stem cell graft donor, collected from the stem cell graft. This rearrangement joins TRBV7-9 to TRBJ2-7, with a tentative D call TRBD1 (6 bases). CDR3 amino acids: CASSLRSGTSEGYEQYF. The CDR3 bases are TGTGCCAGCAGCCTACGATCCGGGACATCCGAGGGCTACGAGCAGTACTTC.